This TCR beta chain came from a study of blood T cells in healthy people across ages (dated by TCRdb to the mid-2010s). The study in broad terms: In model experiments, template switching captured roughly one uniquely barcoded TCR beta cDNA molecule for every two T cells. The donors were divided into four age groups: young (average around 16 years), middle-aged (about 41), aged (approximately 62) and long-lived (roughly 88). For two donors (one aged 18 to 30 and one aged 80 or older), the study analyzed two additional independent replicas of 1 million unique cDNA reads from the same blood draw. Donors of different ages were randomly distributed across sequencing lanes to avoid experimental bias. Using deep sequencing normalized with unique cDNA molecular identifiers, the study measured how TCR beta repertoire diversity changes with age. General conclusions and limits of the study: Compared with the aged group, the long-lived group had more naive CD4+ T cells, fewer expanded clones and increased TCR diversity, suggesting age selection. Estimates of total diversity from one million sequenced T cells were regarded as lower bounds and underestimates. There was a strong correlation between observed TCR beta diversity and the percentage of naive T cells measured by flow cytometry. As age increased, observed TCR beta diversity per million T cells dropped in a roughly linear way, and a significant reduction was already evident by age roughly 36. The CMV infection status of donors was not known, potentially confounding age-related changes in expanded clonotypes. Because profiling used bulk unsorted PBMCs, naive and antigen-experienced compartments could not be compared conclusively.

As for this clonotype: Its antigen is still unknown. Nothing much larger sits one base from this clone, and base qualities are not available.

Libraries were constructed by 5' RACE. Sequencing instrument: Illumina HiSeq 2500. The second PCR ran for roughly 7 to 12 cycles and used a J-beta primer mix along with a sample-barcoded 5' primer. A unique molecular identifier was introduced onto each TCR beta cDNA molecule by a template-switch 5' adaptor carrying 12 random nucleotides. Each sample yielded at least 2.5 million CDR3-containing paired-end reads. First-strand cDNA synthesis was performed from all RNA using the Mint cDNA synthesis kit, with priming by a TRBC-specific oligonucleotide. After uracil-DNA glycosylase treatment, a first 18-cycle PCR used universal primers M1SS and BC2_uni_R on all cDNA. Per the original workflow: For normalization, 1 million high-quality reads, each with a distinct molecular identifier, were randomly selected from each sample. Instead of being binned into consensus sequences, reads with shared molecular identifiers were discarded. MiTCR, run with a Q25 quality threshold and the strictest error-elimination algorithm, handled CDR3 identification, clonotype clustering and error correction. A nonparametric unseen species model with Euler transformation was used to estimate lower-bound total TCR beta diversity. TCRdb trimmed public reads at Q25 via fastp, called clones via MiXCR and kept in-frame beta chains. Duplicate CDR3 protein sequences are folded into a single record with the most common DNA and genes. These V and J calls are TCRdb output, not the study's own analysis. In all, the sample holds 920,000 or so distinct CDR3 sequences, and roughly 45% of those were seen once. Approximately 20% of the sample lies in the top ten.

From a lookup of the germline V gene (reference sequence), CDR1 and CDR2 are LNHNV and YYDKDF. Trimming accounts for 4 bases at V and 8 bases at J, while the number of junction bases matched to no gene is 9. From the cysteine through the phenylalanine, the CDR3 covers 14 amino acids. The only DNA kept is the CDR3, 42 bases in frame from the first base. Donors were a few dozen systemically healthy Caucasian individuals from Russia aged 6 to 90 years. Roughly 9 milliliters of peripheral blood were drawn from each donor into EDTA-treated Vacutainer tubes. Ficoll-Paque density-gradient centrifugation was used to isolate PBMCs, with at least 7 million per sample. Total RNA, at least 5.5 micrograms per sample, was extracted from PBMCs with Trizol reagent. The percentages of naive CD45RAhigh/CD27high T cells were determined by flow cytometry on a PBMC aliquot from every donor.

The sequencing input was blood. The TCR comes from a woman aged 55-70 years in good health. The chain is assembled from TRBV15 and TRBJ1-2, with 8 junctional bases fitting TRBD1. The DNA sequence is as follows: TGTGCCACCAGCAATCAGGGGGCGTGGGGCGGCTACACCTTC. It codes for CATSNQGAWGGYTF.